This T cell receptor (beta chain) was documented in a study of beta chain features in type 1 diabetes. Whole-study results and caveats: Within the patient group, naive, central memory and Treg TCRB repertoires appeared more similar to each other than within healthy donors. Over-representation of high TCR-expressing cells was a possible consequence of cDNA sequencing. For Type 1 diabetes patients, all four CD4+ subsets carried TCRB CDR3s that were moderately but significantly shorter.

Expressed TCRB transcripts were sequenced, since all the RNA that had been isolated was reverse transcribed. Sequencing was performed with immunoSEQ multiplex PCR; in TCRdb, only in-frame clones are kept and a portion is missing. Here the sample spans about 40,000 clones, around 49% being singletons. Each population that was sorted was more than 95% pure. The germline CDR1 and CDR2 sequences are LNHNV and YYDKDF (reference sequence). This CDR3 spans 12 amino acids. In the case of this clone: The antigen remains unidentified. An end of the junction differs from the germline gene, which may be a read error.

Sequenced: central memory CD4+ T cells from blood. The receptor was derived from a woman aged 18-29 years in good health. The V call is TRBV15, the J call TRBJ1-1; TRBD1 is a possible D gene (5 bases). The DNA of the CDR3 is TGTGTCACCAGCCCTAGGGGATCTGAAGCTTTCTTT. It is translated as CVTSPRGSEAFF.